This T cell receptor (beta chain) was sequenced for a study of monozygotic twins with inflammatory bowel disease. Template switching was used to attach UMIs, which incorporated a 6-nucleotide sample barcode. cDNA encoding TCRalpha and TCRbeta underwent two nested PCRs of approximately 16 and 9 cycles, each of which was followed by bead purification. Reprocessing the 5' RACE reads, TCRdb reports a single entry for every CDR3 protein and omits DNA. This repertoire includes approximately 390,000 distinct CDR3 sequences. The sequencing sample was made of blood. The sequence derives from a human donor with ulcerative colitis or Crohn's disease, or a healthy co-twin of an affected twin (not recorded which).

The CDR3 is CSAMTLYSNQPQHF. This chain connects TRBV20-1 to TRBJ1-5. Germline V gives CDR1 DFQATT, CDR2 SNEGSKA (reference sequence). The CDR3 has 14 residues.